The 6 T cell receptor beta chains given below trace back to one sample, sequenced in a study of blood T cells in healthy people across ages. A second about 7 to 11 cycle PCR used barcoded and J-beta primers. From the 5' RACE reads, TCRdb called clonotypes with MiXCR, one entry per CDR3 protein. The data contain about 900,000 distinct CDR3 sequences, approximately 59% of them seen just once; the ten biggest clones take up around a quarter. Sequenced: blood. All receptors come from a man in his thirties or forties in good health.

The chain recombines TRBV20-1 with TRBJ2-1; 11 positions match TRBD2. V trimming: 0 bases; J trimming: 4 bases; junction bases outside the gene matches: 5. This CDR3 is built from 16 residues. The germline CDR1 and CDR2 sequences are DFQATT and SNEGSKA (reference sequence). The CDR3 spells CSARDRSSGGYNEQFF. The CDR3 DNA is TGCAGTGCTAGAGATCGGTCTAGCGGGGGGTACAATGAGCAGTTCTTC.

The J gene is TRBJ2-6, the V gene TRBV10-3; a possible D gene is TRBD2 (6 bases). V lost 2 bases and J 2 bases, leaving 7 bases between the germline ends. In germline, CDR1 is ENHRY, CDR2 SYGVKD. This CDR3 region has 15 residues. The CDR3 sequence: CAISEAGPGANVLTF. The CDR3 DNA follows: TGTGCCATCAGTGAGGCGGGGCCTGGGGCCAACGTCCTGACTTTC.

The rearrangement joins TRBV9 to TRBJ1-2; weak D call: TRBD1 (6 bases). Trimming removed 5 bases at V and 2 bases at J, with 10 bases between. This CDR3 is built from 13 residues. CDR1 and CDR2 (germline): SGDLS, YYNGEE. Written as DNA, the CDR3 is TGTGCCAGCAGACCGGGGGGCAACTATGGCTACACCTTC. The encoded protein is CASRPGGNYGYTF.

This chain links TRBV7-2 with TRBJ1-6; 7 bases are a match to TRBD1. This CDR3 is built from 15 residues. V dropped 1 base and J dropped 9; count of bases not matched to a gene: 6. Germline V gene data show CDR1 as SGHTA and CDR2 as FQGNSA. CDR3 DNA: TGTGCCAGCAGCTTAGTAGGGGGCGCTTCTTCACCCCTCCACTTT. Residues: CASSLVGGASSPLHF.

This clonotype was seen a few times. The V and J genes are TRBV7-3 and TRBJ2-5; 9 nucleotides match TRBD2. The DNA end favors TRBJ2-7, so the J call may be wrong. This CDR3 is 14 amino acids long. CDR1 SGHTA and CDR2 FQGTGA come from the germline V gene. Written as DNA, the CDR3 is TGTGCCAGCAGCTTAGGGACTAGCTCTAGCGAGCAGTACTTC. Translation: CASSLGTSSSEQYF.

The V call is TRBV21-1, the J call TRBJ2-7; no check of the table's D call, TRBD1, against the DNA was made. TRBV21-1 is assigned pseudogene status. CDR3 length: 15 residues. The CDR3 loop is CASSRDRGHPYEQYF. In nucleotides, the CDR3 is TGTGCCAGCAGCAGGGACAGGGGACATCCCTACGAGCAGTACTTC.